This note documents a single T cell receptor (beta chain) sequence. Its matching antigen is unknown. The data were taken from a study of cytomegalovirus exposure and HLA in healthy donors. Findings and caveats of the study: The authors assumed roughly uniform sequencing depth across donors for presence/absence analyses. Solely CMV serostatus was available to characterize immune exposure.

The PCR used 60 Vbeta and 13 Jbeta primers. The method was immunoSEQ multiplex PCR; TCRdb's version includes in-frame clones alone and lacks a portion of them. The sample lists about 130,000 clones, around 80% occurring once. Per the germline V gene, CDR1 is SNHLY and CDR2 is FYNNEI. Trimming shortened V by 3 bases and J by 0 bases, and 9 bases separated the two germline ends. The CDR3 is made up of 15 amino acids. The TCR originated in a woman aged 45-59 years in good health and CMV-seronegative. The chain is built from TRBV2 and TRBJ2-1; unclear D gene. Sequences were obtained from PBMCs. The CDR3 DNA is TGTGCCAGCAGTGAGGGCGTTAGCTCCTACAATGAGCAGTTCTTC. Translated: CASSEGVSSYNEQFF. Looking up the rest from reference TRBV2 and TRBJ2-1 gives the full variable domain: EPEVTQTPSHQVTQMGQEVILRCVPISNHLYFYWYRQILGQKVEFLVSFYNNEISEKSEIFDDQFSVERPDGSNFTLKIRSTKLEDSAMYFCASSEGVSSYNEQFFGPGTRLTVL.